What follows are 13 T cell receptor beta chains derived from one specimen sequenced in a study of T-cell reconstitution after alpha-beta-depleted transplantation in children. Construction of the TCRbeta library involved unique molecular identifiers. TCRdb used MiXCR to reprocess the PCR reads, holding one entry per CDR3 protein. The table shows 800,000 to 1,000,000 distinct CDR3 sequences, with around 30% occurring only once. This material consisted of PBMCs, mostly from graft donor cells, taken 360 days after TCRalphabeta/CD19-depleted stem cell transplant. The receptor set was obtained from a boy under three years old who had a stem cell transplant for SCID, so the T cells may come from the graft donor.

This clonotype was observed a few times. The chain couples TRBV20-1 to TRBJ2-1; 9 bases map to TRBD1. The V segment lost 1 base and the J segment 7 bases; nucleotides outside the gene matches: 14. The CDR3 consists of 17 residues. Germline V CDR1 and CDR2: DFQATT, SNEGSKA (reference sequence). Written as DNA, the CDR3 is TGCAGTGCTAGAGTGTCTTTGGGACAGGGTAAGACGAATGAGCAGTTCTTC. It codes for CSARVSLGQGKTNEQFF.

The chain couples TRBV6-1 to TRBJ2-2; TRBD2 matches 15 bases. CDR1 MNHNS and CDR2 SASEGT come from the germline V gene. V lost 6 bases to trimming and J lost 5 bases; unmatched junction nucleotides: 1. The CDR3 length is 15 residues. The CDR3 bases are TGTGCCAGCAGGGGGACTAGCGGGGGGACCGGGGAGCTGTTTTTT. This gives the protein CASRGTSGGTGELFF.

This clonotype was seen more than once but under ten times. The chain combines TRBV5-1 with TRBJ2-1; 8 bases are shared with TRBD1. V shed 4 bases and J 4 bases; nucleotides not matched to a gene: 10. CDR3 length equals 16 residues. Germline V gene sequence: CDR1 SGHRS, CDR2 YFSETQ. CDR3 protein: CASSGGQGGPYNEQFF. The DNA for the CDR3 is TGCGCCAGCAGCGGCGGACAGGGTGGTCCTTACAATGAGCAGTTCTTC. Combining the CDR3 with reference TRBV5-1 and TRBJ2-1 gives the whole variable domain KAGVTQTPRYLIKTRGQQVTLSCSPISGHRSVSWYQQTPGQGLQFLFEYFSETQRNKGNFPGRFSGRQFSNSRSEMNVSTLELGDSALYLCASSGGQGGPYNEQFFGPGTRLTVL.

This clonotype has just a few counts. This CDR3 reads CASSAGQETYEQYF. DNA for the CDR3: TGTGCCAGCAGTGCGGGACAGGAGACCTACGAGCAGTACTTC. This sequence joins TRBV2 and TRBJ2-7; 8 bases are shared with TRBD1. Germline CDR1 is SNHLY and CDR2 is FYNNEI. The V and J ends lost 4 bases and 2 bases, in that order; junction bases with no gene match: 4. The CDR3 spans 14 residues.

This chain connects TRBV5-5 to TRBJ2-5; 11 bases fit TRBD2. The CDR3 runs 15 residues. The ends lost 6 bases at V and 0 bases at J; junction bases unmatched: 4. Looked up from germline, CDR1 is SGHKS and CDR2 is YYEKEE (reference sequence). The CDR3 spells CASIRLAGYQETQYF. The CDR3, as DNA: TGTGCCAGCATTCGACTAGCGGGGTACCAAGAGACCCAGTACTTC.

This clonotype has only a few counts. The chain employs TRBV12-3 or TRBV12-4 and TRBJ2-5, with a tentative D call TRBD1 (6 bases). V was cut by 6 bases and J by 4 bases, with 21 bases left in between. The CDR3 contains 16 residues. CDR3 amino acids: CASRETTGPGRETQYF. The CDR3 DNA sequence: TGTGCCAGCAGAGAAACCACAGGGCCGGGTCGAGAGACCCAGTACTTC.

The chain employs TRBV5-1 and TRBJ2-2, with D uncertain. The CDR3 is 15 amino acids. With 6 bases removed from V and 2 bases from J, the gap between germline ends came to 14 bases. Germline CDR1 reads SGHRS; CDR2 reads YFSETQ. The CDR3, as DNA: TGCGCCAGCAAGGCCAGGACGATTAACACCGGGGAGCTGTTTTTT. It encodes CASKARTINTGELFF.

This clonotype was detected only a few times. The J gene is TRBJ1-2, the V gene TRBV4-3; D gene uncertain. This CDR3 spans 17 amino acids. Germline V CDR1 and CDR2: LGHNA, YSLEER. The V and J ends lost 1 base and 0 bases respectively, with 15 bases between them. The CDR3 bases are TGCGCCAGCAGCCAAGTGCACCGTCGCGGAGCTAACTATGGCTACACCTTC. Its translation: CASSQVHRRGANYGYTF.

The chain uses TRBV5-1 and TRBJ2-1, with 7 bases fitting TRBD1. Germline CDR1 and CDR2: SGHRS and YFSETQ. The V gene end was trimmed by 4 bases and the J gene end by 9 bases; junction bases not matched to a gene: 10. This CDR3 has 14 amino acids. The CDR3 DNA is TGCGCCAGCAGCGGAGAGACAGGGTTTTCTGAGCAGTTCTTC. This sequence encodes CASSGETGFSEQFF. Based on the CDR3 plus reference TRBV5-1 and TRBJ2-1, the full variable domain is KAGVTQTPRYLIKTRGQQVTLSCSPISGHRSVSWYQQTPGQGLQFLFEYFSETQRNKGNFPGRFSGRQFSNSRSEMNVSTLELGDSALYLCASSGETGFSEQFFGPGTRLTVL.

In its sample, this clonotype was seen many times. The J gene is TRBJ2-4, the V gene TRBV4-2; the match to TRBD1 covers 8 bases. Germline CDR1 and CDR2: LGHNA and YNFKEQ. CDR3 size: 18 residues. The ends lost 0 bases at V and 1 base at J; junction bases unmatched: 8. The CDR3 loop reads CASSQDPGSGGAKNIQYF. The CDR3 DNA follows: TGTGCCAGCAGCCAAGATCCGGGGTCAGGGGGCGCCAAAAACATTCAGTACTTC.

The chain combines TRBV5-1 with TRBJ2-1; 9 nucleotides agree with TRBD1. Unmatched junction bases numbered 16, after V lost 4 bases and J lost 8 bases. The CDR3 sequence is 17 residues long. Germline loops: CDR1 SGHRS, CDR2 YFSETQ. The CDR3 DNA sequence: TGCGCCAGCAGCCCGGTCTCTCCCCGGACAGGGGTCCATGAGCAGTTCTTC. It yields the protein CASSPVSPRTGVHEQFF.

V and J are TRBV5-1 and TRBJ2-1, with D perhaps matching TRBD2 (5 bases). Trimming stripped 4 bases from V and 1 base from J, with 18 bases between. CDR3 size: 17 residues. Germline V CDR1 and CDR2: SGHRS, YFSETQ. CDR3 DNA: TGCGCCAGCAGCCCCCGCGGGCCTCAAGGTTCCTACAATGAGCAGTTCTTC. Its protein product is CASSPRGPQGSYNEQFF.

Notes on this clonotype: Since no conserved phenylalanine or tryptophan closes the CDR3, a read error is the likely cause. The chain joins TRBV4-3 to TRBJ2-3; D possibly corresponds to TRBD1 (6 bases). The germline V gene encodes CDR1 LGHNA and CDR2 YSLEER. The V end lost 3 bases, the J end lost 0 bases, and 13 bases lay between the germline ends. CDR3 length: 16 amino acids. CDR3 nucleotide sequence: TGCGCCAGCAGCCATGGAGACAGGCCGAGCACAGATACGCAGTATTGT. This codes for CASSHGDRPSTDTQYC.